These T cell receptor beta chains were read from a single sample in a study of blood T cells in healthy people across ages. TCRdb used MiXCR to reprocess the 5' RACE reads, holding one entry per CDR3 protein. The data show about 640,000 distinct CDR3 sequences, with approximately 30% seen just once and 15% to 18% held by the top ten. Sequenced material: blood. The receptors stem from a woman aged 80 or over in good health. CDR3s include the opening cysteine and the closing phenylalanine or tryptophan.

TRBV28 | CASSPPSNPNEKLFF
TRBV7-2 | CASSLIGGGYNEQFF
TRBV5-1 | CASSLAGGSFQPQHF
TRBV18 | CASSPPGEGTDTQYF
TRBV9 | CASRPSGADTGELFF
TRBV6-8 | CASSLGRRSNYGYTF
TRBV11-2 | CASSLSTGTGDNYGYTF
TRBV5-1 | CASGTGRTPGHEKLFF
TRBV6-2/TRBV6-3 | CASSSPGQCYGYTF
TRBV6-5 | CASSYPPLYEQYF
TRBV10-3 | CATVGRVNTEAFF
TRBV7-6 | CASSPGHDQPQHF
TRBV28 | CASSLGRGGQPQHF
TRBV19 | CASSKILGTTEQFF
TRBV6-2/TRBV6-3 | CASTLGTYNPLLHF
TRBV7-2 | CASRAGTSGHNEQFF
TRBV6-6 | CASSRTSGRSEQFF